These 31 T cell receptor beta chains were sequenced from one sample in a study of blood T cell repertoires in COVID-19. TCRdb's table, derived via immunoSEQ multiplex PCR, lists solely in-frame clones and lacks some. The table shows about 200,000 clones, with around 86% occurring only once. The specimen was peripheral blood. The source is a woman in her seventies with COVID-19, enrolled during active disease.

The rearrangement joins TRBV29-1 to TRBJ1-2; 8 bases fit TRBD1. Germline values: CDR1 SQVTM, CDR2 ANQGSEA. The CDR3 length is 13 residues. The V and J ends lost 7 bases and 3 bases, in that order; junction bases with no gene match: 7. The CDR3 bases are TGCAGCGCCCACGGACAGGGCGACTATGGCTACACCTTC. Residues: CSAHGQGDYGYTF.

The chain is built from TRBV28 and TRBJ2-7; D not certain. In germline, CDR1 is MDHEN, CDR2 SYDVKM. The CDR3 is made up of 13 amino acids. The V end was cut by 8 bases, the J end by 9 bases, with 20 bases between. The CDR3 nucleotides are TGTGCCAGCTCGATTGAGGTTCCGACCCCGCAGTACTTC. It encodes CASSIEVPTPQYF.

V usage is TRBV21-1 and J usage is TRBJ1-1; the table's D call, TRBD1, was not checked against the DNA. TRBV21-1 is listed as a pseudogene. This CDR3 is 13 amino acids long. The CDR3 protein is CARRQGRCAEAFF. DNA of the CDR3: TGTGCCAGAAGACAGGGAAGGTGCGCTGAAGCTTTCTTT.

The V gene is TRBV13, the J gene TRBJ1-2; 8 bases are shared with TRBD1. Germline values: CDR1 PRHDT, CDR2 FYEKMQ (reference sequence). This CDR3 comprises 14 residues. Unmatched junction bases numbered 10, after V lost 4 bases and J lost 9 bases. The CDR3 region is CASSSRQGSRSYTF. The CDR3 DNA follows: TGTGCCAGCAGCTCGAGACAGGGGAGTAGGAGCTACACCTTC.

The V call is TRBV7-9, the J call TRBJ2-1; 8 nucleotides match TRBD1. CDR3 size: 14 residues. The V gene end was trimmed by 5 bases and the J gene end by 10 bases; junction bases not matched to a gene: 10. Germline CDR1 is SEHNR and CDR2 is FQNEAQ (reference sequence). This CDR3 is CASSLDRGLPEQFF. The CDR3 DNA reads TGTGCCAGCAGCCTCGACAGGGGACTTCCAGAGCAGTTCTTC.

This clone was recorded once. The rearrangement links TRBV14 to TRBJ1-5; 9 nucleotides match TRBD1. The germline gives CDR1 SGHDN, CDR2 FVKESK. Unmatched junction bases numbered 9, after V lost 5 bases and J lost 10 bases. CDR3 length: 14 amino acids. DNA of the CDR3: TGTGCCAGCAGCTCCGGACAGGGGAAGGTCCCCCAGCATTTT. Its translation: CASSSGQGKVPQHF.

The CDR3 DNA sequence: TGCAGTGCTAGAGCAGAATACGAGCAGTACTTC. Amino acids: CSARAEYEQYF. The chain recombines TRBV20-1 with TRBJ2-7; D call uncertain. The germline CDR1 and CDR2 sequences are DFQATT and SNEGSKA (reference sequence). V was clipped by 1 base and J by 4 bases, with 5 bases between them. This CDR3 region has 11 residues.

The V gene is TRBV2, the J gene TRBJ1-1; D is possibly TRBD1 (5 bases). The CDR3 covers 14 residues. Deletions cut 4 bases from V and 0 bases from J, with 9 bases between. CDR1 is SNHLY, CDR2 FYNNEI, per germline. The CDR3, as DNA: TGTGCCAGCAGTGTCAGACAGCTGAACACTGAAGCTTTCTTT. This encodes CASSVRQLNTEAFF.

A few counts support this clone. Other DNA sequences within the sample encode an identical CDR3. The chain carries TRBV5-1 and TRBJ1-4; TRBD1 matches at 8 bases. The CDR3 runs 14 residues. Unmatched junction bases numbered 0, after V lost 0 bases and J lost 5 bases. CDR1 and CDR2 from the germline V gene are SGHRS and YFSETQ. CDR3 in amino acids: CASSLGQGNEKLFF. The CDR3 DNA reads TGCGCCAGCAGCTTGGGACAGGGGAATGAAAAACTGTTTTTT.

The chain links TRBV6-5 to TRBJ1-1; 10 bases line up with TRBD1. The CDR3 extends over 14 amino acids. V shed 6 bases, J shed 11 bases, and the junction held 12 bases outside the gene matches. Germline loops: CDR1 MNHEY, CDR2 SVGAGI. In DNA, the CDR3 is TGTGCCAGCAGACCCCTCCGGGACAGGGGCGAGGCTTTCTTT. It encodes CASRPLRDRGEAFF.

This sequence joins TRBV30 and TRBJ2-1; 7 nucleotides line up with TRBD1. The length of the CDR3 is 12 residues. Trimming removed 0 bases from V and 10 bases from J; junction bases left unmatched: 3. Germline V lookup: CDR1 GTSNPN, CDR2 SVGIG (reference sequence). CDR3 coding DNA: TGTGCCTGGAGTGTAGGGGGCACCGAGCAGTTCTTC. Protein: CAWSVGGTEQFF.

The rearrangement uses TRBV2 and TRBJ1-5; D is perhaps TRBD1 (6 bases). CDR3 length: 16 amino acids. CDR1 SNHLY and CDR2 FYNNEI come from the germline V gene. Deletions cut 2 bases from V and 9 bases from J, with 20 bases between. The CDR3 DNA reads TGTGCCAGCAGTGAAAGGGGGAAAACAGGAGGAGGGCCCCAGCATTTT. Protein product: CASSERGKTGGGPQHF.

V usage is TRBV11-3 and J usage is TRBJ1-5; TRBD1 aligns across 12 bases. Germline V gene lookup returns CDR1 SGHNT and CDR2 YENEEA. The CDR3 loop spans 19 amino acids. V gave up 5 bases and J gave up 0 bases; unmatched junction bases: 11. The CDR3 spells CASSPRRDRGPYSNQPQHF. The CDR3 nucleotides read TGTGCCAGCAGCCCCCGAAGGGACAGGGGGCCTTATAGCAATCAGCCCCAGCATTTT.

The chain uses TRBV28 and TRBJ1-5, with 7 bases matching TRBD1. The junction had 6 bases not matched to a gene; V was cut back by 5 bases and J by 5 bases. CDR1 is MDHEN and CDR2 is SYDVKM in the germline V gene. This CDR3 comprises 14 residues. For the CDR3, the DNA is TGTGCCAGCAGTCTGGGACAGAATTATCAGCCCCAGCATTTT. Translation: CASSLGQNYQPQHF.

The V call is TRBV11-2, the J call TRBJ1-4; unclear D gene. CDR1 SGHAT and CDR2 FQNNGV come from the germline V gene. The CDR3 sequence is 14 residues long. V gave up 3 bases and J gave up 5 bases, with 10 bases separating them. Here the CDR3 reads CASSFGSGNEKLFF. In DNA, the CDR3 is TGTGCCAGCAGCTTTGGCTCGGGGAATGAAAAACTGTTTTTT. Combining the CDR3 with reference TRBV11-2 and TRBJ1-4 gives the whole variable domain EAGVAQSPRYKIIEKRQSVAFWCNPISGHATLYWYQQILGQGPKLLIQFQNNGVVDDSQLPKDRFSAERLKGVDSTLKIQPAKLEDSAVYLCASSFGSGNEKLFFGSGTQLSVL.

This clone was picked up one time. The CDR3 protein is CASSADRGYNNEQFF. CDR3 in DNA: TGTGCCAGCAGCGCTGACAGGGGGTACAACAATGAGCAGTTCTTC. The chain recombines TRBV2 with TRBJ2-1; TRBD1 matches at 9 bases. The CDR3 spans 15 residues. V lost 6 bases and J lost 5; bases outside the gene matches: 8. CDR1 and CDR2 from the germline V gene are SNHLY and FYNNEI.

This chain joins TRBV14 and TRBJ1-1; no clear D. This CDR3 is built from 13 residues. Trimming cost V 2 bases and J 3 bases, with 7 bases left between them. Looked up from germline, CDR1 is SGHDN and CDR2 is FVKESK. CDR3 bases: TGTGCCAGCAGCCAAATCGGAGACACTGAAGCTTTCTTT. This translates into CASSQIGDTEAFF.

This clone has more than one count but fewer than ten. V usage is TRBV7-8 and J usage is TRBJ2-2; 10 nucleotides agree with TRBD2. The V gene's germline CDR1 is SGHVS and CDR2 FQNEAQ. V shed 2 bases, J shed 1 base, and the junction held 4 bases outside the gene matches. CDR3 length: 17 amino acids. CDR3 residues: CASSLISGRVNTGELFF. The CDR3 DNA is TGTGCCAGCAGCTTAATCAGCGGGAGGGTGAACACCGGGGAGCTGTTTTTT.

This chain uses TRBV2 with TRBJ1-2; D is possibly TRBD1 (5 bases). The germline V gene encodes CDR1 SNHLY and CDR2 FYNNEI. V lost 5 bases to trimming and J lost 0 bases, with 7 bases between them. CDR3 length equals 13 residues. The CDR3: CASSPTANYGYTF. In nucleotides, the CDR3 is TGTGCCAGCAGTCCGACAGCTAACTATGGCTACACCTTC.

This sequence joins TRBV3-1 (or the pseudogene TRBV3-2) and TRBJ1-2, with a tentative D call TRBD1 (5 bases). Deletions cut 0 bases from V and 4 bases from J, with 9 bases between. The CDR3 loop spans 14 amino acids. Looked up from germline, CDR1 is LGHDT and CDR2 is YNNKEL (reference sequence). CDR3 in amino acids: CASSQEQGFYGYTF. The CDR3 region has the DNA TGTGCCAGCAGCCAAGAGCAGGGATTCTATGGCTACACCTTC.

This clone was observed a handful of times. The rearrangement uses TRBV3-1 (or the pseudogene TRBV3-2) and TRBJ2-7; 8 bases line up with TRBD2. Germline CDR1 and CDR2: LGHDT and YNNKEL (reference sequence). V trimming: 7 bases; J trimming: 2 bases; junction bases outside the gene matches: 4. CDR3 length equals 13 residues. CDR3 residues: CASIGRDTYEQYF. The CDR3 DNA sequence: TGTGCCAGCATCGGGAGGGATACCTACGAGCAGTACTTC.

The V gene is TRBV7-7, the J gene TRBJ2-3; TRBD1 is a possible D gene (6 bases). From germline, CDR1 is SSHAT and CDR2 FNYEAQ (reference sequence). This CDR3 is built from 15 residues. Trimming pared 5 bases from V and 12 bases from J, leaving 24 bases between. The CDR3 loop is CASSPSLKQGDPQYF. The CDR3 nucleotides read TGTGCCAGCAGCCCAAGCCTAAAACAGGGAGATCCCCAGTATTTT.

V usage is TRBV5-4 and J usage is TRBJ2-3, with TRBD1 matching 7 bases. V was pared by 0 bases and J by 6 bases, with 10 bases of the junction left unmatched. The CDR3 is made up of 16 amino acids. Germline values: CDR1 SGHNT, CDR2 YYREEE (reference sequence). The CDR3 DNA is TGTGCCAGCAGCTTGGACAGGGGCCAATATGCGGATACGCAGTATTTT. Translating gives CASSLDRGQYADTQYF.

This clone was observed a handful of times. The chain joins TRBV7-8 to TRBJ1-1; D is ambiguous. This CDR3 spans 13 amino acids. V lost 11 bases, J lost 4 bases, and 17 bases lay in between. CDR1 is SGHVS, CDR2 FQNEAQ, per germline. The CDR3, as DNA: TGTGCCGGAGCAGCTTCCGGAGGCACTGAAGCTTTCTTT. Translating it yields CAGAASGGTEAFF.

The chain carries TRBV19 and TRBJ2-1; 9 positions agree with TRBD1. Unmatched junction bases numbered 8, after V lost 4 bases and J lost 7 bases. This CDR3 is built from 15 residues. Germline V gene lookup returns CDR1 LNHDA and CDR2 SQIVND (reference sequence). The CDR3 bases are TGTGCCAGTAGTACACAGGGGGCGGGGTGGAATGAGCAGTTCTTC. Its translation: CASSTQGAGWNEQFF.

The chain links TRBV7-2 to TRBJ1-6; 7 bases align to TRBD1. V lost 3 bases and J lost 9; bases outside the gene matches: 5. The CDR3 has 14 amino acids. Germline V gives CDR1 SGHTA, CDR2 FQGNSA. The CDR3 nucleotides are TGTGCCAGCAGCTTGAGGAGGGGGCGTTCACCCCTCCACTTT. It yields the protein CASSLRRGRSPLHF.

This sequence joins TRBV7-6 and TRBJ2-3, with D perhaps TRBD2 (6 bases). Germline V lookup: CDR1 SGHVS, CDR2 FNYEAQ. The V and J ends lost 4 bases and 6 bases respectively, with 14 bases between them. The CDR3 covers 14 residues. CDR3 in DNA: TGTGCCAGCAGCTCCCCGGGGGAGGCGGATACGCAGTATTTT. Translating it yields CASSSPGEADTQYF.

The J gene is TRBJ2-7, the V gene TRBV15; D may be TRBD1 (6 bases). The CDR3 loop spans 13 amino acids. CDR1 and CDR2 from the germline V gene are LNHNV and YYDKDF (reference sequence). Trimming removed 3 bases at V and 7 bases at J, with 13 bases between. In nucleotides, the CDR3 is TGTGCCACCAGCAGGGGGACATCGGAAGAGCAGTACTTC. Protein product: CATSRGTSEEQYF.

V gene TRBV5-6 combines with J gene TRBJ2-7; 12 bases fit TRBD2. Losses at the gene ends were 2 bases for V and 0 bases for J; bases not matched to a gene: 9. Germline CDR1 SGHDT, CDR2 YYEEEE. This CDR3 region has 18 residues. CDR3 region: CASSLFTGTSGYSYEQYF. CDR3 bases: TGTGCCAGCAGCTTATTTACCGGGACTAGCGGGTACTCCTACGAGCAGTACTTC.

V gene TRBV4-1 combines with J gene TRBJ1-2; D unresolved. Trimming left V 4 bases short and J 6 bases short, with 15 bases between. Looked up from germline, CDR1 is MGHRA and CDR2 is YSYEKL. The CDR3 covers 14 residues. The CDR3 sequence is CASSLGLLSDGYTF. CDR3 nucleotides: TGCGCCAGCAGCCTTGGACTCCTCTCAGATGGCTACACCTTC.

This clone was observed a handful of times. This chain joins TRBV5-8 and TRBJ1-2; maybe TRBD1 (6 bases). Trimming shortened V by 2 bases and J by 1 base, and 15 bases separated the two germline ends. This CDR3 spans 16 amino acids. Germline V gives CDR1 SGHTS, CDR2 YDEGEE. In DNA form, the CDR3 reads TGTGCCAGCAGCTTAACCGGGACATTCGTTAACTATGGCTACACCTTC. This codes for CASSLTGTFVNYGYTF.